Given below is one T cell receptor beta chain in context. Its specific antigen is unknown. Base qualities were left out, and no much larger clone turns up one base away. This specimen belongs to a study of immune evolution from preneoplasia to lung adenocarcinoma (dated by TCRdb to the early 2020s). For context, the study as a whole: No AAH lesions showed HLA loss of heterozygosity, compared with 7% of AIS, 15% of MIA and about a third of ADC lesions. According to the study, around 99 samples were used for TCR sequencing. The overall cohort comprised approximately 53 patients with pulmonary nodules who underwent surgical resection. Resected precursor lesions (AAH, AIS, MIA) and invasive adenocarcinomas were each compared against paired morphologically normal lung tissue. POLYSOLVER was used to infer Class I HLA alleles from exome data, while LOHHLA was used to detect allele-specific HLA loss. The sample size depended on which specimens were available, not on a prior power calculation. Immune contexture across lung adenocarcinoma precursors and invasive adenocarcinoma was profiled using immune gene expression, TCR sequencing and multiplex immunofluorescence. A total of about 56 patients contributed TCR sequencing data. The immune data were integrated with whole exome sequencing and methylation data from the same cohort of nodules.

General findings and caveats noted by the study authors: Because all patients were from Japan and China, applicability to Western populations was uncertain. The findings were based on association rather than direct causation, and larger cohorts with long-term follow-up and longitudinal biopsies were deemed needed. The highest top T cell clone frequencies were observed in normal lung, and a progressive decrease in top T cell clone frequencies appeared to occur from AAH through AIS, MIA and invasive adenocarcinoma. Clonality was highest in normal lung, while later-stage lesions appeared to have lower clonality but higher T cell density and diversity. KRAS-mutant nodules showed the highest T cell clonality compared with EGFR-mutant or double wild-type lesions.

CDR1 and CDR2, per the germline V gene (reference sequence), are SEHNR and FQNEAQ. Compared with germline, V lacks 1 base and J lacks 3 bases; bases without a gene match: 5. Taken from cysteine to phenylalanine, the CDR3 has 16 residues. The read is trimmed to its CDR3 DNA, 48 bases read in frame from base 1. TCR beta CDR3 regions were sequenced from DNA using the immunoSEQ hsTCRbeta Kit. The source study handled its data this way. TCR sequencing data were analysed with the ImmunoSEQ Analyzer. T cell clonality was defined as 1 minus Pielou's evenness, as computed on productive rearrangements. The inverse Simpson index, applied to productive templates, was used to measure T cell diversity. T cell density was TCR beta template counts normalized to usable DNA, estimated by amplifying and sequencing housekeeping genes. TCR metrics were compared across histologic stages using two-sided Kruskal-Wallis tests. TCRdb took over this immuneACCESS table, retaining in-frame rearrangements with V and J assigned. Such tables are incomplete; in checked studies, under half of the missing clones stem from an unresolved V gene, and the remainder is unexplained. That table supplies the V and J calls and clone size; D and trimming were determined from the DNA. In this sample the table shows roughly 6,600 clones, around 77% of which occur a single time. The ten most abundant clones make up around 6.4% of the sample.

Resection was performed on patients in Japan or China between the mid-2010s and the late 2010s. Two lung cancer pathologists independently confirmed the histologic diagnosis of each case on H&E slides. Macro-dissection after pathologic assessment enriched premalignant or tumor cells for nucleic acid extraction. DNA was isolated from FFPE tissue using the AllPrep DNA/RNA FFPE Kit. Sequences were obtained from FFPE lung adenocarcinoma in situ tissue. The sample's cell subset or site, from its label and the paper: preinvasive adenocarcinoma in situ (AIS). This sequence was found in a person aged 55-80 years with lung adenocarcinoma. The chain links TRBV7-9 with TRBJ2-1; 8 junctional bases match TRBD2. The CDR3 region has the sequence CASSLVGLADYNEQFF. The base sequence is TGTGCCAGCAGCTTAGTCGGACTAGCAGACTACAATGAGCAGTTCTTC.